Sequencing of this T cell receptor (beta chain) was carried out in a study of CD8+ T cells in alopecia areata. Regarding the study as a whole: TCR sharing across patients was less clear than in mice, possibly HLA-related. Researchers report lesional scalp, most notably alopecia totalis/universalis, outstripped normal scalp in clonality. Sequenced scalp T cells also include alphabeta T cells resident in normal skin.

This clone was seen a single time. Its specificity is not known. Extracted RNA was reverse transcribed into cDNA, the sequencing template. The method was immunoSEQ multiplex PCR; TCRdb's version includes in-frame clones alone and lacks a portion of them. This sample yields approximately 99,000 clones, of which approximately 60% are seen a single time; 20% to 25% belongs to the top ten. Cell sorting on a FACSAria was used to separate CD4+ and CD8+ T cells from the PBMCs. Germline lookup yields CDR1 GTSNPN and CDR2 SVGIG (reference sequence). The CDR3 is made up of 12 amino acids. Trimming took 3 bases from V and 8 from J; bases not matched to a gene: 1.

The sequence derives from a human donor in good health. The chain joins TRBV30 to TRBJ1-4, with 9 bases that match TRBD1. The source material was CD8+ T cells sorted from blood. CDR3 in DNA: TGTGCCTGGAGGACAGGGGGAGAAAAACTGTTTTTT. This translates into CAWRTGGEKLFF.